This T cell receptor beta chain was found in a study of blood T cell repertoires in COVID-19. Study information: COVID-19 samples collected from the United States, Italy and Spain covered acute and convalescent phases.

Clones were read by immunoSEQ multiplex PCR, and TCRdb kept only the in-frame ones, dropping some. The sample shows around 140,000 clones, about 89% of them seen only once. This TCR derives from a man between 60 and 70 years old who had recovered from COVID-19. Specimen: PBMCs or T cells enriched from blood (not recorded which).

The CDR3 loop reads CASSLVGQGHTGELFF. Written as DNA, the CDR3 is TGTGCCAGCAGCTTAGTAGGTCAGGGGCACACCGGGGAGCTGTTTTTT. V gene TRBV11-3 combines with J gene TRBJ2-2; tentative D call: TRBD1 (6 bases). V shed 1 base and J shed 3 bases, with 12 bases lying between them. Germline CDR1 SGHNT, CDR2 YENEEA. This CDR3 is built from 16 residues.